This is a list of T cell receptor beta chains from one sample in a study of T cells in Graves' hyperthyroidism and ophthalmopathy. MiXCR, applied by TCRdb to the multiplex PCR reads, yields one record per CDR3 protein. Of 360,000 or so distinct CDR3 sequences in the sample, 13% to 15% are singletons; the top ten hold roughly a fifth. Sequencing was done on a sample of blood. The receptors originated from a woman aged 55 to 70 with Graves' ophthalmopathy. CDR3s include the opening cysteine and the closing phenylalanine or tryptophan. A D gene is named only where the DNA matches it firmly. A row's size may be missing; if present it is once, few, many or a size class.

>TRBJ2-2|NA|TRBV5-1|many
TGCGCCAGCAGCTTGACGGTGGACACCGGGGAGCTGTTTTTT
CASSLTVDTGELFF
>TRBJ2-5|TRBD1|TRBV7-9|many
TGTGCCAGCTGGACAGGACGAGCGAAAGAGACCCAGTACTTC
CASWTGRAKETQYF
>TRBJ2-1|TRBD2|TRBV6-2/TRBV6-3|many
TGTGCCAGCAGTTACTCGATTAACCAAGGTGGGGGGGATAGCGGGAGAGGCTCCTACAATGAGCAGTTCTTC
CASSYSINQGGGDSGRGSYNEQFF
>TRBJ2-3|NA|TRBV29-1|few
TGCAGCGTTGAGGACCCGGGACGCACAGATACGCAGTATTTT
CSVEDPGRTDTQYF
>TRBJ2-4|NA|TRBV20-1|NA
TGCAGTGCTAGAGACTACTTAGCCAAAAACATTCAGTACTTC
CSARDYLAKNIQYF
>TRBJ2-1|NA|TRBV20-1|NA
TGCAGTGCTAGAGATATTAGGGGCGAGAGCTCCTACAATGAGCAGTTCTTC
CSARDIRGESSYNEQFF
>TRBJ2-7|NA|TRBV28|many
TGTGCCAGCAGGGCAAATAGCGGAGCCCTCTACGAGCAGTACTTC
CASRANSGALYEQYF
>TRBJ2-1|NA|TRBV29-1|few
TGCAGCGTTGAAAGGGGAGTGTCGTACAATGAGCAGTTCTTC
CSVERGVSYNEQFF
>TRBJ2-1|TRBD2|TRBV5-1|many
TGCGCCAGCAGCACTATAGCGGGTTTGCGGATTAATGAGCAGTTCTTC
CASSTIAGLRINEQFF
>TRBJ2-1|TRBD2|TRBV20-1|many
TGCAGTGCCGCGAGGACTAGCGGGATGCTCGATGAGCAGTTCTTC
CSAARTSGMLDEQFF
>TRBJ1-6|NA|TRBV6-1|NA
TGTGCCAGCAGTTTCACGAATTCACCCCTCCACTTT
CASSFTNSPLHF
>TRBJ2-1|TRBD2|TRBV7-9|many
TGTGCCAGCAGCCCGGGGGGGGGAAACGGACCCCGGCGGGAGCAGTTCTTC
CASSPGGGNGPRREQFF
>TRBJ2-1|TRBD2|TRBV2|many
TGTGCCAGCAGTGAACAGTCTAGCGGATACAATGAGCAGTTCTTC
CASSEQSSGYNEQFF
>TRBJ2-1|TRBD2|TRBV20-1|many
TGCAGCACTAACAGCGGGACTAGCGGGAGCTATGAGCAGTTCTTC
CSTNSGTSGSYEQFF
>TRBJ2-7|NA|TRBV7-2|few
TGTGCCAGCGACTCCCAGGGCCGATCCGGCCTCGAGCAGTACTTC
CASDSQGRSGLEQYF
>TRBJ1-4|NA|TRBV5-6|NA
TGTGCCAGCACCACGAAGGGTGGAGACGAAAAACTGTTTTTT
CASTTKGGDEKLFF
>TRBJ2-3|TRBD2|TRBV12-3/TRBV12-4|NA
TGTGCCAGCAGTCATTCTAGCGGGAGCACAGATACGCAGTATTTT
CASSHSSGSTDTQYF
>TRBJ2-3|TRBD2|TRBV24-1|few
TGTGCCACCAGTGAATTCTCCGGGACTATGCTCACAGATACGCAGTATTTT
CATSEFSGTMLTDTQYF
>TRBJ2-1|TRBD2|TRBV12-3/TRBV12-4|few
TGTGCCAGCAGTTTAGATCGGCGGGAGGGCTATGAGCAGTTCTTC
CASSLDRREGYEQFF
>TRBJ1-2|NA|TRBV7-9|NA
TGTGCCAGCAGCTTTGGACAGCGTCCTCCTTATGGCTACACCTTC
CASSFGQRPPYGYTF
>TRBJ2-7|NA|TRBV2|many
TGTGCCTCCCTTTCGGAGGGCCTCGCCGAGCAGTACTTC
CASLSEGLAEQYF
>TRBJ2-2|TRBD2|TRBV7-9|NA
TGTGCCAGCACCCCCCCTTGGCGGGAGTGGCACGGGGAGCTGTTTTTT
CASTPPWREWHGELFF
>TRBJ2-7|TRBD2|TRBV10-3|NA
TGTGCCATCAGTGAGCCTGGGGCTAGCGGGAGCCACGAGCAGTACTTC
CAISEPGASGSHEQYF
>TRBJ2-3|NA|TRBV2|many
TGTGCCAGCAGTGCTGGGGCTACGCAGTATTTT
CASSAGATQYF
>TRBJ1-1|NA|TRBV9|NA
TGTGCCAGCAGCGTAGAGCCTCGGGAGAACACTGAAGCTTTCTTT
CASSVEPRENTEAFF
>TRBJ1-6|TRBD1|TRBV20-1|NA
TGCAGTGCTAGAGATTACAGGGGCGGAGATTCACCCCTCCACTTT
CSARDYRGGDSPLHF
>TRBJ1-5|TRBD1|TRBV29-1|few
TGCAGCGTACGGACAGGGGGTAACAATCAGCCCCAGCATTTT
CSVRTGGNNQPQHF
>TRBJ2-7|NA|TRBV7-2|once
TGTGCCAGCAGCGGGGGGGGGCTACGTGTCGGTGAGCAGTACTTC
CASSGGGLRVGEQYF
>TRBJ2-5|NA|TRBV20-1|many
TGCAGTCAGAGGGTATTGCTACAAGAGACCCAGTACTTC
CSQRVLLQETQYF
>TRBJ1-5|NA|TRBV6-2/TRBV6-3|NA
TGTGCCAGCAGCAATCAGTCCCAGCATTTT
CASSNQSQHF
>TRBJ2-5|TRBD1|TRBV28|many
TGTGCCAGCAGTTCCTCAGGGACAGGGAGAGGGGGGACCCAGTACTTC
CASSSSGTGRGGTQYF
>TRBJ2-5|NA|TRBV29-1|many
TGCAGCGTTGTGAGGGGAGAGACCCAGTACTTC
CSVVRGETQYF
>TRBJ2-3|TRBD2|TRBV7-9|many
TGTGCCAGCAGCCCCCGCACGGCGGGAGGGACAGATACGCAGTATTTT
CASSPRTAGGTDTQYF
>TRBJ1-4|TRBD1|TRBV27|few
TGTGCCAGCAGGGAGGCGAGGGGACAGAATGAAAAACTGTTTTTT
CASREARGQNEKLFF
>TRBJ1-1|NA|TRBV7-3|many
TGTGCCAGCAGCTTCCGGGGAGGGATGAACACTGAAGCTTTCTTT
CASSFRGGMNTEAFF
>TRBJ1-3|NA|TRBV12-3/TRBV12-4|many
TGTGCCAGCAGTTCCGGTGGGCGCTCTGGAAACACCATATATTTT
CASSSGGRSGNTIYF
>TRBJ2-5|NA|TRBV7-9|many
TGTGCCAGCGACGGTGGGGGGCAAGAGACCCAGTACTTC
CASDGGGQETQYF
>TRBJ1-5|NA|TRBV30|many
TGTGCCTGGAGTGGCTACCGGAGGAATCAGCCCCAGCATTTT
CAWSGYRRNQPQHF
>TRBJ2-1|NA|TRBV2|many
TGTGCCAGCAGTGTGAAGAGGGGCTCCTACAATGAGCAGTTCTTC
CASSVKRGSYNEQFF